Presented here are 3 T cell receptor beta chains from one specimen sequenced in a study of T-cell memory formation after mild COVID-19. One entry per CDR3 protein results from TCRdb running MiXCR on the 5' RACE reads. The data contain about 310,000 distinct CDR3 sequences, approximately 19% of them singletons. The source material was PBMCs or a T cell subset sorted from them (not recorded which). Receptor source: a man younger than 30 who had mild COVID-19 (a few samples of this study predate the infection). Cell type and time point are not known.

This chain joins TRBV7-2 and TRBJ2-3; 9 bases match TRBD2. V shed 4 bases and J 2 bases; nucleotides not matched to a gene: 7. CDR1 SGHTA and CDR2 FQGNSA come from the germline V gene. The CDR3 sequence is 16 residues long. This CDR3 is CASSSVAGGNTDTQYF. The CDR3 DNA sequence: TGTGCCAGCAGCTCTGTGGCGGGGGGGAACACAGATACGCAGTATTTT.

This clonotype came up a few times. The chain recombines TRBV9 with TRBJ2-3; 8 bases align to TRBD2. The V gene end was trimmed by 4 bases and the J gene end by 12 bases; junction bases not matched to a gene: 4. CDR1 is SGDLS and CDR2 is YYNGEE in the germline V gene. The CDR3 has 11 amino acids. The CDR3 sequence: CASSSSGAQYF. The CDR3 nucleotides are TGTGCCAGCAGCAGTAGCGGGGCCCAGTATTTT.

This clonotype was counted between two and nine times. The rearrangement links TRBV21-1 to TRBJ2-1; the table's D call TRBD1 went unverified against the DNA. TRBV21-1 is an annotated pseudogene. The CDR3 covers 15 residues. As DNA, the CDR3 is TGTGCCAGCAGCACCAAGGACAGGGCGGCTGATGAGCAGTTCTTC. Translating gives CASSTKDRAADEQFF.